The TCR beta chain under discussion was sequenced for a study of glioma-infiltrating T cells after dendritic cell vaccination. Study in general: Between the early 2000s and the early 2010s, patients got autologous tumor lysate-pulsed dendritic cell vaccines.

V gave up 6 bases and J gave up 5 bases, with 14 bases separating them. This CDR3 spans 15 amino acids. Germline assignment: CDR1 LNHDA and CDR2 SQIVND (reference sequence). Noted time point: after dendritic cell vaccination, including at tumor progression/relapse. Primers: 60 V beta forward and 13 J beta reverse. TCRdb's table, derived via immunoSEQ multiplex PCR, lists solely in-frame clones and lacks some. The sample consists of fewer than 75,000 clones, over 75% of them appearing once. The sequences come from blood, collected after dendritic cell vaccination. The sequence came from a human donor with glioblastoma. The chain is built from TRBV19 and TRBJ1-6; a weak D match, TRBD1 (6 bases). CDR3 DNA sequence: TGTGCCAGTAGCTCGACAGGTATGGATAATTCACCCCTCCACTTT. Translating it yields CASSSTGMDNSPLHF.